The rows below give T cell receptor beta chains drawn from one sample of a study of shared clonotypes between healthy human individuals. TCRdb's table, derived via immunoSEQ multiplex PCR, lists solely in-frame clones and lacks some. The profile covers 300,000 to 400,000 clones, with about 73% appearing a single time and 8% to 13% taken by the ten largest. Specimen: memory CD4+ T cells sorted from blood. All receptors derive from a young man in good health. Both conserved end residues are part of each CDR3. The D gene is left open where the match is weak. Some rows have no size entry. The others give once, few or many, or a class for an expanded clone.

V gene,clone size,J gene,D gene,CDR3 protein,CDR3 DNA
TRBV18,once,TRBJ1-4,.,CASYRPATNEKLFF,TGTGCCAGCTACCGCCCCGCAACTAATGAAAAACTGTTTTTT
TRBV19,many,TRBJ1-5,.,CASSISGENQPQHF,TGTGCCAGTAGTATATCAGGCGAGAATCAGCCCCAGCATTTT
TRBV11-2,.,TRBJ2-5,.,CASSSRGFSETQYF,TGTGCCAGCAGCTCCCGGGGTTTTTCGGAGACCCAGTACTTC
TRBV2,.,TRBJ2-3,TRBD1,CASTQGLDTQYF,TGTGCCAGCACACAGGGGCTAGATACGCAGTATTTT
TRBV7-9,.,TRBJ1-2,TRBD1,CASSPRDRMLYGYTF,TGTGCCAGCAGCCCCCGGGACAGGATGCTCTATGGCTACACCTTC
TRBV9,.,TRBJ2-5,TRBD2,CASSLAGETQYF,TGTGCCAGCAGCCTAGCGGGAGAGACCCAGTACTTC
TRBV27,.,TRBJ1-1,TRBD1,CASSLFGTGELNTEAFF,TGTGCCAGCAGTTTATTTGGGACAGGGGAATTGAACACTGAAGCTTTCTTT
TRBV28,.,TRBJ2-1,TRBD1,CASSWPGQSSYNEQFF,TGTGCCAGCAGTTGGCCGGGACAGAGCTCCTACAATGAGCAGTTCTTC
TRBV2,.,TRBJ2-5,TRBD2,CAATQGLDNSGQYF,TGTGCCGCAACCCAGGGACTAGATAATTCAGGGCAGTACTTC
TRBV5-4,.,TRBJ1-1,.,CASSLVGLEGRRAWNTEAFF,TGTGCCAGCAGCTTGGTGGGGTTGGAGGGAAGGAGAGCGTGGAATACTGAAGCTTTCTTT
TRBV7-9,.,TRBJ2-5,.,CASSPGALGGQETQYF,TGTGCCAGCAGCCCAGGCGCCCTAGGGGGGCAAGAGACCCAGTACTTC
TRBV19,.,TRBJ2-2,.,CASSRQLLNTGELFF,TGTGCCAGTAGTCGACAGTTATTAAACACCGGGGAGCTGTTTTTT
TRBV11-3,once,TRBJ2-7,.,CASSFWGSRDEQYF,TGTGCCAGCAGCTTCTGGGGCAGCCGGGACGAGCAGTACTTC
TRBV11-2,.,TRBJ2-1,.,CASSQSRGGDGYNEQFF,TGTGCCAGCAGCCAATCGCGTGGGGGAGATGGTTACAATGAGCAGTTCTTC
TRBV15,.,TRBJ2-5,TRBD1,CATRQGAGETQYF,TGTGCCACCCGACAGGGGGCTGGAGAGACCCAGTACTTC
TRBV28,.,TRBJ1-5,.,CASSFPIGTGYSNQPQHF,TGTGCCAGCAGTTTCCCTATAGGGACGGGCTATAGCAATCAGCCCCAGCATTTT
TRBV9,few,TRBJ2-2,.,CASAAGLNTGELFF,TGTGCCTCCGCCGCAGGGCTCAACACCGGGGAGCTGTTTTTT
TRBV5-4,once,TRBJ2-7,.,CASSTNQGGAPYEQYF,TGTGCCAGCAGCACCAACCAAGGGGGGGCTCCCTACGAGCAGTACTTC
TRBV7-9,.,TRBJ1-1,.,CASSPRSKGSTEAFF,TGTGCCAGCAGCCCCCGTTCCAAGGGCAGCACTGAAGCTTTCTTT
TRBV28,.,TRBJ2-1,.,CASSFGNYNEQFF,TGTGCCAGCAGTTTCGGAAATTACAATGAGCAGTTCTTC
TRBV7-3,once,TRBJ2-1,.,CASSLTSYNEQFF,TGTGCCAGCAGCTTAACCTCTTACAATGAGCAGTTCTTC
TRBV6-6,.,TRBJ1-3,.,CASSFVGQGNTIYF,TGTGCCAGCAGTTTCGTCGGTCAAGGAAACACCATATATTTT
TRBV2,.,TRBJ1-1,TRBD1,CASSATRDKTGQAFF,TGTGCCAGCAGTGCAACCCGTGACAAGACAGGGCAAGCTTTCTTT
TRBV2,.,TRBJ2-7,.,CASRASRVAYEQYF,TGTGCCAGCAGGGCGAGTAGGGTAGCCTACGAGCAGTACTTC
TRBV5-1,once,TRBJ2-6,.,CASSFGGGYSGANVLTF,TGCGCCAGCAGCTTTGGTGGGGGTTACTCTGGGGCCAACGTCCTGACTTTC
TRBV19,.,TRBJ2-7,.,CASSGRVGEQYF,TGTGCCAGTAGCGGCAGGGTGGGGGAGCAGTACTTC
TRBV5-1,.,TRBJ2-7,.,CASSPSRTSYEQYF,TGCGCCAGCAGTCCTAGCAGAACCTCCTACGAGCAGTACTTC
TRBV11-2,.,TRBJ2-5,TRBD2,CASSRRLAGEETQYF,TGTGCCAGCAGCCGCAGACTAGCGGGAGAAGAGACCCAGTACTTC
TRBV2,.,TRBJ2-6,TRBD2,CASSGRGDSGANVLTF,TGTGCCAGCAGTGGTCGGGGGGACTCTGGGGCCAACGTCCTGACTTTC
TRBV5-4,.,TRBJ2-3,.,CASRQRSGRGTDTQYF,TGTGCCAGCAGACAGAGGAGCGGGCGGGGCACAGATACGCAGTATTTT
TRBV29-1,.,TRBJ1-1,.,CSAGGTEAFF,TGCAGCGCCGGGGGCACTGAAGCTTTCTTT
TRBV6-1,.,TRBJ1-5,.,CASSETRTQPQHF,TGTGCCAGCAGTGAAACACGTACTCAGCCCCAGCATTTT
TRBV30,.,TRBJ2-1,TRBD2,CAYGTSGNNEQFF,TGTGCCTACGGGACTAGCGGCAACAATGAGCAGTTCTTC
TRBV28,.,TRBJ2-7,TRBD2,CASSLSLAGAYEQYF,TGTGCCAGCAGTTTATCACTAGCGGGAGCCTACGAGCAGTACTTC
TRBV28,.,TRBJ2-7,.,CASSKRTGVAIEQYF,TGTGCCAGCAGTAAAAGGACCGGGGTAGCTATCGAGCAGTACTTC
TRBV5-4,.,TRBJ1-1,TRBD1,CASSRDRVADTEAFF,TGTGCCAGCAGTAGGGACAGGGTTGCAGACACTGAAGCTTTCTTT
TRBV7-9,.,TRBJ1-2,.,CASSLADGTRYGYTF,TGTGCCAGCAGCTTGGCGGACGGGACCCGATATGGCTACACCTTC
TRBV12-2,.,TRBJ2-3,.,CASRPVRTSGRAVVGSDTQYF,TGTGCAAGTCGCCCAGTCCGGACTAGCGGGAGGGCAGTAGTAGGGTCAGATACGCAGTATTTT
TRBV19,.,TRBJ1-1,.,CASSPDLFTEAFF,TGTGCCAGTAGTCCAGACCTGTTCACTGAAGCTTTCTTT
TRBV7-8,few,TRBJ1-5,.,CASSLQRSYRQPQHF,TGTGCCAGCAGCTTACAGCGGAGTTATCGACAGCCCCAGCATTTT
TRBV7-9,.,TRBJ2-2,TRBD2,CASSFGTSGHPGELFF,TGTGCCAGCAGCTTTGGGACTAGCGGTCACCCCGGGGAGCTGTTTTTT
TRBV10-2,.,TRBJ2-2,TRBD2,CASSGGLAGFSGELFF,TGCGCCAGCAGTGGGGGGCTAGCGGGATTCAGCGGGGAGCTGTTTTTT
TRBV7-6,.,TRBJ2-3,TRBD2,CASSLASGRAGTQYF,TGTGCCAGCAGCTTAGCTAGCGGGAGGGCCGGTACGCAGTATTTT
TRBV5-4,.,TRBJ2-2,.,CASSKGGDTGELFF,TGTGCCAGCAGCAAAGGGGGGGACACCGGGGAGCTGTTTTTT
TRBV5-1,many,TRBJ1-2,.,CASSPDTEGYGYTF,TGCGCCAGCAGCCCGGACACGGAGGGGTATGGCTACACCTTC
TRBV20-1,.,TRBJ2-7,.,CSASSLGEQYF,TGCAGTGCCTCCTCTCTAGGCGAGCAGTACTTC
TRBV27,.,TRBJ1-2,.,CASSPRVGDGGYTF,TGTGCCAGCAGCCCCCGTGTCGGGGACGGCGGCTACACCTTC
TRBV5-1,.,TRBJ2-3,.,CASSFGDTSTDTQYF,TGCGCCAGCAGCTTCGGCGACACAAGCACAGATACGCAGTATTTT
TRBV15,.,TRBJ2-7,.,CATSRDLAEQYF,TGTGCCACCAGCAGAGACCTGGCCGAGCAGTACTTC
TRBV28,.,TRBJ2-7,TRBD2,CASSTGGYEQYF,TGTGCCAGCAGTACGGGAGGCTACGAGCAGTACTTC
TRBV20-1,.,TRBJ1-2,.,CSVGELDGYTF,TGCAGTGTCGGTGAGCTCGATGGCTACACCTTC